The present T cell receptor beta chain was sequenced within a study of tissue T cells after allogeneic stem cell transplantation. This CDR3 is 16 amino acids long. Per germline, CDR1 NSQYPW and CDR2 LRSPGD (reference sequence). Trimming removed 3 bases from V and 8 bases from J; junction bases left unmatched: 13. The repertoire was sequenced with immunoSEQ multiplex PCR; TCRdb's copy has only in-frame clones and lacks some. The top ten hold around 4.7% of the sample, which has about 7,400 clones, about 47% seen once. Remarks on this clone: Gene and germline names: mouse. Read data end 1 residue before the CDR3 end; the end is taken from the germline J gene.

Time point here: mouse harvest day 7 after allogeneic transplant. Tail vein injection delivered 10^7 T-cell-depleted bone marrow cells and 10^6 splenic CD5+ T cells. This clonotype was obtained from a female BALB/c mouse given C57BL/6 T cells with graft-versus-host disease after an allogeneic hematopoietic cell transplant. Sequences were obtained from gut tissue. V gene TRBV1 combines with J gene TRBJ2-3; TRBD1 matches 8 bases. CDR3 in amino acids: CTCSARARGQAPTLYF. CDR3 DNA, as far as it was read: TGCACCTGCAGTGCCCGGGCCAGGGGGCAAGCACCAACGCTGTAT.